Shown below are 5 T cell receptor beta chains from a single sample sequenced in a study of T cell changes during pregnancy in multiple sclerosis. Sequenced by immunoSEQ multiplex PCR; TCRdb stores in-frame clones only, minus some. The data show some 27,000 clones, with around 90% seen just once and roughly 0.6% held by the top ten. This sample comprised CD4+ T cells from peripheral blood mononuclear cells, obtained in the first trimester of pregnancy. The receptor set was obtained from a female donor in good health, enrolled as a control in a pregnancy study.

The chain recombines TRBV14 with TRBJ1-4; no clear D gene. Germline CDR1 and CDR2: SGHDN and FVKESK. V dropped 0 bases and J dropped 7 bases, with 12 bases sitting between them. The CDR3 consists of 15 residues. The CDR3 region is CASSQEGGPGEKLFF. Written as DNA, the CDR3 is TGTGCCAGCAGCCAAGAAGGTGGGCCCGGTGAAAAACTGTTTTTT.

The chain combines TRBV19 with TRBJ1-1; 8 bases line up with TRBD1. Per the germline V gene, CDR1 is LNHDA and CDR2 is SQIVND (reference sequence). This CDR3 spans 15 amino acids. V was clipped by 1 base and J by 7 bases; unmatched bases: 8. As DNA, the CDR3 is TGTGCCAGTAGTATAGTCCGGACAGGGTTTGGTGAAGCTTTCTTT. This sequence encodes CASSIVRTGFGEAFF.

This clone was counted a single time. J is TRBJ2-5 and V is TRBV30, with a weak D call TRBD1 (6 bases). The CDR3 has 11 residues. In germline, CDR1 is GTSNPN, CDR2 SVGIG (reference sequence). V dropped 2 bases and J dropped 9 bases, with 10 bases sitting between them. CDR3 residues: CAWSFGGAQYF. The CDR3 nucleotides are TGTGCCTGGAGTTTTGGGGGCGCCCAGTACTTC.

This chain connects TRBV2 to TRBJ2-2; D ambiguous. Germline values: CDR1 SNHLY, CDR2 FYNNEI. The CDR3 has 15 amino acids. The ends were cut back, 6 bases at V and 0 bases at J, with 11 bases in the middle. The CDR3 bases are TGTGCCAGCAGGAAGGAGACGGCGAACACCGGGGAGCTGTTTTTT. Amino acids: CASRKETANTGELFF.

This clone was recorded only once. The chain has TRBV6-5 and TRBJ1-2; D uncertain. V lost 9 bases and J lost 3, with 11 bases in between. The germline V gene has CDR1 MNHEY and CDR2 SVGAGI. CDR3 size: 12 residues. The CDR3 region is CASRGIDYGYTF. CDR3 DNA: TGTGCCAGTCGGGGAATTGACTATGGCTACACCTTC.